The 26 T cell receptor beta chains in this list originate from one sample, sequenced in a study of human T cells and chemical hapten exposure. Sample time point: pre-sensitization, week 0. Treatment meaning: therapeutic diphenylcyclopropenone sensitization with weekly scalp DPC. From the RACE reads, TCRdb called clonotypes with MiXCR, one entry per CDR3 protein. The profile shows about 350,000 distinct CDR3 sequences, over 5% of them singletons. The specimen comprised whole blood, sampled in connection with sensitization to the hapten diphenylcyclopropenone (DPC). The origin of the receptors is a woman under 30 with alopecia areata. Some clones in this sample may be carry-over from other donors' samples.

The table lists this clonotype with a few counts. The rearrangement joins TRBV7-3 to TRBJ2-2; D unresolved. There are 15 residues in the CDR3. With 3 bases removed from V and 6 bases from J, the gap between germline ends came to 14 bases. Germline loops: CDR1 SGHTA, CDR2 FQGTGA. The CDR3 nucleotides read TGTGCCAGCAGCTTGGCAGGCCGTGGGGCCGGGGAGCTGTTTTTT. Translated, it gives CASSLAGRGAGELFF.

The chain employs TRBV5-1 and TRBJ2-5; 13 nucleotides match TRBD2. Germline CDR1 is SGHRS and CDR2 is YFSETQ. The CDR3 covers 16 residues. Germline trimming cut 4 bases from V and 2 bases from J; bases unmatched to any gene: 5. CDR3 protein: CASSRLAGGVQETQYF. The CDR3 nucleotides are TGCGCCAGCAGCCGACTAGCGGGGGGCGTGCAAGAGACCCAGTACTTC.

This chain links TRBV24-1 with TRBJ1-5; D perhaps matches TRBD1 (5 bases). In germline, CDR1 is KGHDR, CDR2 SFDVKD. Trimming cost V 3 bases and J 7 bases, with 9 bases left between them. CDR3 size: 13 residues. CDR3 sequence reads: CATSDQGWQPQHF. The CDR3 coding sequence is TGTGCCACCAGTGATCAGGGTTGGCAGCCCCAGCATTTT.

J is TRBJ2-3 and V is TRBV11-2; 12 positions agree with TRBD2. The ends lost 2 bases at V and 3 bases at J; junction bases unmatched: 3. CDR3 length: 16 amino acids. Germline V gene data show CDR1 as SGHAT and CDR2 as FQNNGV. CDR3: CASSLQTSGRTDTQYF. The CDR3 DNA is TGTGCCAGCAGCTTACAGACTAGCGGGAGAACAGATACGCAGTATTTT. The full variable domain, in which reference TRBV11-2 and TRBJ2-3 provide the parts outside the CDR3, is EAGVAQSPRYKIIEKRQSVAFWCNPISGHATLYWYQQILGQGPKLLIQFQNNGVVDDSQLPKDRFSAERLKGVDSTLKIQPAKLEDSAVYLCASSLQTSGRTDTQYFGPGTRLTVL.

The chain links TRBV6-2 or TRBV6-3 to TRBJ1-1; 8 bases line up with TRBD1. Germline lookup yields CDR1 MNHEY and CDR2 SVGEGT. The CDR3 runs to 16 residues. Trimming removed 0 bases from V and 5 bases from J; junction bases left unmatched: 8. CDR3 in amino acids: CASSYSVGQGGTEAFF. Here the CDR3 DNA reads TGTGCCAGCAGTTACTCGGTTGGACAGGGAGGAACTGAAGCTTTCTTT.

In its sample, this clonotype was seen many times. The rearrangement links TRBV15 to TRBJ2-1, with D unresolved. The CDR3 is 13 amino acids. CDR1 is LNHNV, CDR2 YYDKDF, per germline (reference sequence). The germline V and J ends were trimmed by 7 bases and 1 base, with 8 bases remaining between them. CDR3 protein: CATKPRSYNEQFF. The CDR3 nucleotides read TGTGCCACCAAGCCACGTTCCTACAATGAGCAGTTCTTC. Combining the CDR3 with reference TRBV15 and TRBJ2-1 gives the whole variable domain DAMVIQNPRYQVTQFGKPVTLSCSQTLNHNVMYWYQQKSSQAPKLLFHYYDKDFNNEADTPDNFQSRRPNTSFCFLDIRSPGLGDTAMYLCATKPRSYNEQFFGPGTRLTVL.

The chain combines TRBV12-3 or TRBV12-4 with TRBJ1-6; maybe TRBD1 (5 bases). The ends were cut back, 7 bases at V and 6 bases at J, with 10 bases in the middle. This CDR3 contains 13 residues. In nucleotides, the CDR3 is TGTGCCAGCAAGGAACAGGTTAATTCACCCCTCCACTTT. It translates to CASKEQVNSPLHF.

The genes are TRBV6-2 or TRBV6-3 and TRBJ1-2; D is undetermined. Germline V gene lookup returns CDR1 MNHEY and CDR2 SVGEGT. Trimming removed 8 bases at V and 0 bases at J, with 7 bases between. The CDR3 runs to 12 residues. Here the CDR3 reads CASAWANYGYTF. Here the CDR3 DNA reads TGTGCCAGCGCGTGGGCTAACTATGGCTACACCTTC.

This clonotype was recorded many times. The genes are TRBV10-3 and TRBJ2-4; 8 nucleotides match TRBD2. Germline loops: CDR1 ENHRY, CDR2 SYGVKD. Trimming removed 2 bases from V and 1 base from J; junction bases left unmatched: 1. The CDR3 covers 15 residues. The CDR3 here is CAISEPGGAKNIQYF. In DNA form, the CDR3 reads TGTGCCATCAGTGAGCCGGGGGGGGCCAAAAACATTCAGTACTTC.

This clonotype was found a few times. The CDR3 DNA reads TGCAGTGCTAGACTCCAGGGAGACTCTGGAAACACCATATATTTT. Translated: CSARLQGDSGNTIYF. The chain joins TRBV20-1 to TRBJ1-3; maybe TRBD1 (5 bases). V shed 2 bases and J shed 0 bases, with 11 bases lying between them. This CDR3 is 15 amino acids long. Germline V gene sequence: CDR1 DFQATT, CDR2 SNEGSKA (reference sequence).

The chain links TRBV18 to TRBJ2-7; no definite D call. This CDR3 comprises 14 residues. Germline values: CDR1 KGHSH, CDR2 LQKENI. Trimming took off 0 bases at V and 2 bases at J, with 8 bases between the two ends. CDR3 sequence: CASSPPYSTYEQYF. The DNA of the CDR3 is TGTGCCAGCTCACCACCCTACAGTACCTACGAGCAGTACTTC.

This clonotype occurred many times. The chain couples TRBV20-1 to TRBJ2-7; 11 bases map to TRBD1. With V trimmed by 2 bases and J by 6 bases, 9 bases remained unmatched. Germline V gene sequence: CDR1 DFQATT, CDR2 SNEGSKA (reference sequence). The CDR3 covers 15 residues. CDR3 loop: CSARPGTGGPSEQYF. Here the CDR3 DNA reads TGCAGTGCTAGACCAGGGACAGGGGGTCCTAGCGAGCAGTACTTC.

This clonotype was observed many times. This chain links TRBV28 with TRBJ1-4, with D unresolved. V shed 6 bases and J shed 8 bases, with 16 bases lying between them. Germline assignment: CDR1 MDHEN and CDR2 SYDVKM. The CDR3 spans 14 residues. Written as DNA, the CDR3 is TGTGCCAGCAGCTCCCGGGCCCTCAGAGAAAAACTGTTTTTT. Translation gives CASSSRALREKLFF.

V and J are TRBV5-1 and TRBJ1-6; the match to TRBD1 covers 10 bases. The V gene's germline CDR1 is SGHRS and CDR2 YFSETQ. The CDR3 runs 15 residues. The V and J ends lost 0 bases and 8 bases, in that order; junction bases with no gene match: 2. In nucleotides, the CDR3 is TGCGCCAGCAGCTTGGCGGGACAGGGGTATTCACCCCTCCACTTT. Translating it yields CASSLAGQGYSPLHF.

The J gene is TRBJ2-5, the V gene TRBV3-1; D perhaps matches TRBD1 (6 bases). Trimming removed 1 base from V and 1 base from J, with 16 bases in between. Germline V gene sequence: CDR1 LGHDT, CDR2 YNNKEL (reference sequence). The CDR3 consists of 17 residues. In nucleotides, the CDR3 is TGTGCCAGCAGCCAAGTAAAATCTGGGACACCCCAAGAGACCCAGTACTTC. This gives the protein CASSQVKSGTPQETQYF.

The chain joins TRBV7-2 to TRBJ2-7, with 7 bases aligning to TRBD1. The CDR3 loop spans 14 amino acids. Germline V gene data show CDR1 as SGHTA and CDR2 as FQGNSA. The junction had 6 bases not matched to a gene; V was cut back by 7 bases and J by 0 bases. The CDR3 spells CASNRDRNSYEQYF. The CDR3 bases are TGTGCCAGCAACCGGGACAGAAACTCCTACGAGCAGTACTTC.

V and J are TRBV20-1 and TRBJ1-5; TRBD1 aligns across 10 bases. From germline, CDR1 is DFQATT and CDR2 SNEGSKA (reference sequence). This CDR3 has 15 amino acids. Unmatched junction bases numbered 5, after V lost 5 bases and J lost 1 base. This chain's CDR3 is CSAEDRGESNQPQHF. CDR3 nucleotides: TGCAGTGCTGAGGACAGGGGGGAGAGCAATCAGCCCCAGCATTTT.

This clonotype was detected many times. The chain carries TRBV6-5 and TRBJ1-4; D gene ambiguous. The V end was cut by 6 bases, the J end by 0 bases, with 11 bases between. Germline CDR1 MNHEY, CDR2 SVGAGI. CDR3 length: 15 amino acids. CDR3 coding DNA: TGTGCCAGCAGCTACAGCGATGCAACTAATGAAAAACTGTTTTTT. It codes for CASSYSDATNEKLFF.

The chain is built from TRBV7-2 and TRBJ2-1, with 7 bases lining up with TRBD2. Germline-derived CDR1 and CDR2 are SGHTA and FQGNSA. This CDR3 comprises 18 residues. The J segment lost 0 bases and the V segment lost 2 bases, leaving 10 bases of the junction unmatched. The CDR3 bases are TGTGCCAGCAGCTTATATCGTGGCGGGAGCAGCTCCTACAATGAGCAGTTCTTC. Translating gives CASSLYRGGSSSYNEQFF.

The rearrangement joins TRBV7-9 to TRBJ2-7, with D uncertain. The CDR3 has 12 residues. Between the trimmed V and J ends, which lost 3 bases and 6 bases, there was a span of 9 bases. Germline CDR1 is SEHNR and CDR2 is FQNEAQ (reference sequence). CDR3 sequence reads: CASSFQSPEQYF. For the CDR3, the DNA is TGTGCCAGCAGCTTCCAGAGCCCCGAGCAGTACTTC.

This clonotype was recorded many times. The chain carries TRBV28 and TRBJ2-5, with TRBD1 as a possible D gene (6 bases). V lost 3 bases to trimming and J lost 4 bases, with 15 bases between them. The CDR3 is 15 residues long. CDR1 and CDR2 (germline): MDHEN, SYDVKM. The chain's CDR3 is CASSFSRGGRETQYF. The CDR3 region has the DNA TGTGCCAGCAGTTTCTCCAGGGGTGGGCGAGAGACCCAGTACTTC.

The V gene is TRBV27, the J gene TRBJ2-6, with D perhaps assigned TRBD1 or TRBD2 (5 bases each). The ends were cut back, 2 bases at V and 4 bases at J, with 12 bases in the middle. Germline loops: CDR1 MNHEY, CDR2 SMNVEV (reference sequence). The CDR3 sequence is 16 residues long. The CDR3: CASSLVGAGGANVLTF. The CDR3 DNA reads as TGTGCCAGCAGTTTAGTCGGGGCAGGAGGGGCCAACGTCCTGACTTTC.

There are many counts of this clonotype. The genes are TRBV13 and TRBJ1-2; 8 nucleotides match TRBD1. The V segment lost 5 bases and the J segment 5 bases; nucleotides outside the gene matches: 13. The CDR3 totals 16 residues. Germline V gene lookup returns CDR1 PRHDT and CDR2 FYEKMQ (reference sequence). The CDR3 DNA is TGTGCCAGCAGCCCAGGGGGCCACACCCTTGAGTATGGCTACACCTTC. Translated, it gives CASSPGGHTLEYGYTF.

For the CDR3, the DNA is TGTGCCAGCAGGGGCAATCAGGGTCCCCACGAGCAGTACTTC. It translates to CASRGNQGPHEQYF. The chain combines TRBV6-2 or TRBV6-3 with TRBJ2-7; perhaps TRBD1 as D (5 bases). The germline CDR1 and CDR2 sequences are MNHEY and SVGEGT. Trimming removed 6 bases from V and 5 bases from J, with 17 bases in between. There are 14 residues in the CDR3.

This clonotype was seen ten or more times. The rearrangement links TRBV6-5 to TRBJ2-7; 8 nucleotides agree with TRBD1. CDR1 is MNHEY, CDR2 SVGAGI, per germline. This CDR3 has 16 residues. V was clipped by 2 bases and J by 3 bases; unmatched bases: 9. The CDR3 is CASSYTHSDRGYEQYF. CDR3 in DNA: TGTGCCAGCAGTTACACCCACTCCGACAGGGGCTACGAGCAGTACTTC.

This clonotype was detected ten times or more. The J gene is TRBJ2-1, the V gene TRBV12-3 or TRBV12-4, with D unclear. The CDR3 loop spans 15 amino acids. V was cut by 3 bases and J by 0 bases, with 9 bases left in between. The CDR3 nucleotides read TGTGCCAGCAGTTTGTTGGGTCCCTCCTACAATGAGCAGTTCTTC. Translating it yields CASSLLGPSYNEQFF.